These T cell receptor beta chains were read from a single sample in a study of blood T cell repertoires in COVID-19. Profiling relied on immunoSEQ multiplex PCR, and the TCRdb table lists in-frame clones only, not all of them. The sample has about 59,000 clones; over 75% are singletons. The sequenced material came from peripheral blood. The receptors come from a human donor in a cohort sampled during active COVID-19. Both conserved end residues are part of each CDR3. Each record gives: clone size, V gene, D gene, J gene, CDR3 DNA, CDR3 protein. A D gene is named only where the DNA matches it firmly. Clone size is given for some rows only: seen once, a few or many times, or a class if the clone is expanded.

clone_size: NA; v_call: TRBV7-9; d_call: TRBD1; j_call: TRBJ2-5; cdr3_nt: TGTGCCAGCAGCCCACAGGGGTGGGAGACCCAGTACTTC; cdr3_aa: CASSPQGWETQYF
clone_size: NA; v_call: TRBV5-1; d_call: TRBD1; j_call: TRBJ2-7; cdr3_nt: TGCGCCAGCAGCTTGGAAGGGGACAGCCGATACGAGCAGTACTTC; cdr3_aa: CASSLEGDSRYEQYF
clone_size: NA; v_call: TRBV9; d_call: TRBD2; j_call: TRBJ2-3; cdr3_nt: TGTGCCAGCAGCGTAGGTCAGAGGATGATAGCGGGAGCCAGAGATACGCAGTATTTT; cdr3_aa: CASSVGQRMIAGARDTQYF
clone_size: NA; v_call: TRBV9; d_call: NA; j_call: TRBJ2-2; cdr3_nt: TGTGCCAGCAGCCGGGGAGAGCGGCCGACCCGGGAGCTGTTTTTT; cdr3_aa: CASSRGERPTRELFF
clone_size: NA; v_call: TRBV6-6; d_call: NA; j_call: TRBJ2-1; cdr3_nt: TGTGCCAGCAGTACTCCCAATGAGCAGTTCTTC; cdr3_aa: CASSTPNEQFF
clone_size: NA; v_call: TRBV5-1; d_call: TRBD2; j_call: TRBJ2-1; cdr3_nt: TGCGCCAGCAGCTTGGCCGTAGCGGGAGGGATGAATGAGCAGTTCTTC; cdr3_aa: CASSLAVAGGMNEQFF
clone_size: NA; v_call: TRBV2; d_call: TRBD1; j_call: TRBJ2-7; cdr3_nt: TGTGCCAGCAGTGAAGCATGGAGGACAGGGGTGTACGAGCAGTACTTC; cdr3_aa: CASSEAWRTGVYEQYF
clone_size: NA; v_call: TRBV10-2; d_call: NA; j_call: TRBJ1-1; cdr3_nt: TGCGCCAGCAGTGAGTCGTCGGGAGGGACAGAAGCTTTCTTT; cdr3_aa: CASSESSGGTEAFF
clone_size: NA; v_call: TRBV3-1/TRBV3-2; d_call: TRBD1; j_call: TRBJ1-5; cdr3_nt: TGTGCCAGCAGACGAGGGACAGGGGAACGCGGCAATCAGCCCCAGCATTTT; cdr3_aa: CASRRGTGERGNQPQHF
clone_size: NA; v_call: TRBV6-5; d_call: TRBD2; j_call: TRBJ2-5; cdr3_nt: TGTGCCAGCAGTTACTCGTGGACTAGCGGGAGAGAGACCCAGTACTTC; cdr3_aa: CASSYSWTSGRETQYF
clone_size: NA; v_call: TRBV5-4; d_call: NA; j_call: TRBJ2-2; cdr3_nt: TGTGCCAGCAGCTTGCCCCGGGGAGACTTCACCGGGGAGCTGTTTTTT; cdr3_aa: CASSLPRGDFTGELFF
clone_size: NA; v_call: TRBV30; d_call: TRBD2; j_call: TRBJ2-3; cdr3_nt: TGTGCCTGGAGTGACACATTACTAGCGGCGTTCACAGATACGCAGTATTTT; cdr3_aa: CAWSDTLLAAFTDTQYF
clone_size: NA; v_call: TRBV6-2/TRBV6-3; d_call: NA; j_call: TRBJ2-3; cdr3_nt: TGTGCCAGCAGTTCTGGGGGCCAAACAGATACGCAGTATTTT; cdr3_aa: CASSSGGQTDTQYF
clone_size: few; v_call: TRBV19; d_call: TRBD1; j_call: TRBJ2-2; cdr3_nt: TGTGCCAGTAGTCCGACAGGGGGCCCCGGGGAGCTGTTTTTT; cdr3_aa: CASSPTGGPGELFF
clone_size: NA; v_call: TRBV5-6; d_call: NA; j_call: TRBJ2-1; cdr3_nt: TGTGCCAGCAGCTTGGATTTCCGCGACAATGAGCAGTTCTTC; cdr3_aa: CASSLDFRDNEQFF
clone_size: NA; v_call: TRBV28; d_call: NA; j_call: TRBJ1-3; cdr3_nt: TGTGCCAGCAGTTCGGTGAGCTCTGGAAACACCATATATTTT; cdr3_aa: CASSSVSSGNTIYF
clone_size: NA; v_call: TRBV24-1; d_call: TRBD1; j_call: TRBJ2-1; cdr3_nt: TGTGCCACCAGTGAGACGGGGACAGGGGGGAGTGAGCAGTTCTTC; cdr3_aa: CATSETGTGGSEQFF